The sequence of this TCR beta chain was determined in a study of control samples from healthy donors and cancer patients. Clones were read by immunoSEQ multiplex PCR, and TCRdb kept only the in-frame ones, dropping some. The sample has approximately 150,000 clones, around 90% seen once. CDR1 SGHTA and CDR2 FQGNSA come from the germline V gene. The trim removed 7 bases at V and 2 bases at J, leaving 5 bases unmatched. The CDR3 contains 13 residues. The sequencing sample was made of blood. The sequence came from a man between 25 and 39 years old in good health. V gene TRBV7-2 combines with J gene TRBJ2-7; the match to TRBD2 covers 7 bases. CDR3 protein: CASTPGGPYEQYF. As DNA, the CDR3 is TGTGCCAGCACCCCGGGGGGACCCTACGAGCAGTACTTC.